A selection of T cell receptor beta chains follows, all from one sample in a study of neurological immune-mediated disorders. A single record per CDR3 protein comes from TCRdb applying MiXCR to the 5' RACE reads. The sample lists more than 55,000 distinct CDR3 sequences; less than 10% were seen once. The sequencing input was PBMCs. These receptors all come from a man aged 25 to 40 in good health. The CDR3 runs from the conserved cysteine through the conserved F or W. Each record gives: J gene, D gene, clone size, V gene, CDR3 DNA, CDR3 protein. The D gene is left open where the match is weak. A row's size may be missing; if present it is once, few, many or a size class.

J gene: TRBJ2-5
D gene: TRBD1
clone size: medium-sized
V gene: TRBV28
CDR3 DNA: TGTGCCAGCAGCCCCGACAGGGGCGAGAACCAAGAGACCCAGTACTTC
CDR3 protein: CASSPDRGENQETQYF

J gene: TRBJ1-1
D gene: .
clone size: few
V gene: TRBV28
CDR3 DNA: TGTGCCAGCAGGGTCGGGGGGGAAGCTTTCTTT
CDR3 protein: CASRVGGEAFF

J gene: TRBJ1-1
D gene: .
clone size: many
V gene: TRBV29-1
CDR3 DNA: TGCAGCACCTCGCAGGAACTGAACACTGAAGCTTTCTTT
CDR3 protein: CSTSQELNTEAFF

J gene: TRBJ2-7
D gene: TRBD2
clone size: many
V gene: TRBV29-1
CDR3 DNA: TGCGCCTGGGGAGGGACTAGTCCCGGCGAGCAGTACTTC
CDR3 protein: CAWGGTSPGEQYF

J gene: TRBJ2-4
D gene: TRBD2
clone size: .
V gene: TRBV11-2
CDR3 DNA: TGTGCCAGCAGCGCTCGACTAGCGGGGGAAAACATTCAGTACTTC
CDR3 protein: CASSARLAGENIQYF

J gene: TRBJ2-3
D gene: .
clone size: many
V gene: TRBV10-3
CDR3 DNA: TGTGCCATCAGTGGCGGCGGAGATCACACAGATACGCAGTATTTT
CDR3 protein: CAISGGGDHTDTQYF

J gene: TRBJ1-1
D gene: .
clone size: .
V gene: TRBV3-1
CDR3 DNA: TGTGCCAGTGCCGATGTTGGGCACATGAACACTGAAGCTTTCTTT
CDR3 protein: CASADVGHMNTEAFF

J gene: TRBJ2-7
D gene: .
clone size: .
V gene: TRBV25-1
CDR3 DNA: TGTGCCAGCAGTGTCAGAGGCGCCGACGAGCAGTACTTC
CDR3 protein: CASSVRGADEQYF

J gene: TRBJ2-2
D gene: .
clone size: many
V gene: TRBV14
CDR3 DNA: TGTGCCAGCAGCCAAGGTCCCTCGGGGATATCTAACACCGGGGAGCTGTTTTTT
CDR3 protein: CASSQGPSGISNTGELFF

J gene: TRBJ2-5
D gene: .
clone size: many
V gene: TRBV27
CDR3 DNA: TGTGCCAGCAGTTTGGGGAGCGGACCGGAAGAGACCCAGTACTTC
CDR3 protein: CASSLGSGPEETQYF

J gene: TRBJ2-5
D gene: TRBD2
clone size: many
V gene: TRBV6-1
CDR3 DNA: TGTGCCAGCAGTGAAGCGTTAAGCGGGAGAGGAGAGACCCAGTACTTC
CDR3 protein: CASSEALSGRGETQYF

J gene: TRBJ2-7
D gene: .
clone size: many
V gene: TRBV7-9
CDR3 DNA: TGTGCCAGCAGCTTAGTCACCTACGAGCAGTACTTC
CDR3 protein: CASSLVTYEQYF

J gene: TRBJ2-7
D gene: TRBD2
clone size: few
V gene: TRBV4-2
CDR3 DNA: TGTGCCAGCAGGGATAGCGGGAGTACCAACGAGCAGTACTTC
CDR3 protein: CASRDSGSTNEQYF

J gene: TRBJ2-3
D gene: TRBD2
clone size: many
V gene: TRBV5-1
CDR3 DNA: TGCGCCAGCAGCTTGGCTAGCGGGAGTTCGGATACGCAGTATTTT
CDR3 protein: CASSLASGSSDTQYF

J gene: TRBJ1-1
D gene: .
clone size: many
V gene: TRBV6-2/TRBV6-3
CDR3 DNA: TGTGCCAGCAGCGTAGCCGGGACACTTAACACTGAAGCTTTCTTT
CDR3 protein: CASSVAGTLNTEAFF

J gene: TRBJ1-4
D gene: .
clone size: many
V gene: TRBV29-1
CDR3 DNA: TGCAGCGTTGCGGGGACGGCAACTAATGAAAAACTGTTTTTT
CDR3 protein: CSVAGTATNEKLFF

J gene: TRBJ1-2
D gene: .
clone size: many
V gene: TRBV3-1
CDR3 DNA: TGTGCCAGCAGCCAACGGGGGCTGGAATATGGCTACACCTTC
CDR3 protein: CASSQRGLEYGYTF

J gene: TRBJ2-7
D gene: .
clone size: many
V gene: TRBV5-6
CDR3 DNA: TGTGCCAGCAGCTTACCACAGGGAGGCGAGCAGTACTTC
CDR3 protein: CASSLPQGGEQYF

J gene: TRBJ2-4
D gene: .
clone size: many
V gene: TRBV7-8
CDR3 DNA: TGTGCCAGCAGCTCAGAAGGGAACATTCAGTACTTC
CDR3 protein: CASSSEGNIQYF

J gene: TRBJ2-3
D gene: TRBD1
clone size: once
V gene: TRBV5-6
CDR3 DNA: TGTGCCAGCAGCTTGAGGGACAGGGGTATGCCAGATACGCAGTATTTT
CDR3 protein: CASSLRDRGMPDTQYF

J gene: TRBJ2-7
D gene: .
clone size: many
V gene: TRBV7-9
CDR3 DNA: TGTGCCAGCAGCCCCGCAGGGTTCTCCTACGAGCAGTACTTC
CDR3 protein: CASSPAGFSYEQYF

J gene: TRBJ1-4
D gene: TRBD1
clone size: many
V gene: TRBV7-2
CDR3 DNA: TGTGCCAGCAGCCCCTCCGGGACAGCTGCCCTTGCAACTAATGAAAAACTGTTTTTT
CDR3 protein: CASSPSGTAALATNEKLFF

J gene: TRBJ2-5
D gene: TRBD1
clone size: many
V gene: TRBV7-2
CDR3 DNA: TGTGCCAGCAGCCCCTGGACAGGGGAGACCCAGTACTTC
CDR3 protein: CASSPWTGETQYF

J gene: TRBJ1-5
D gene: .
clone size: .
V gene: TRBV7-2
CDR3 DNA: TGTGCCAGCAGCTTACAAGGGGGCAATCAGCCCCAGCATTTT
CDR3 protein: CASSLQGGNQPQHF

J gene: TRBJ2-7
D gene: TRBD1
clone size: .
V gene: TRBV5-1
CDR3 DNA: TGCGCCAGCAGCTTGGGGGGACAGGCTTCCTACTACGAGCAGTACTTC
CDR3 protein: CASSLGGQASYYEQYF

J gene: TRBJ2-7
D gene: .
clone size: many
V gene: TRBV7-2
CDR3 DNA: TGTGCCAGCAGCCATTCCTCGGACATTACGAGCTCCTACGAGCAGTACTTC
CDR3 protein: CASSHSSDITSSYEQYF

J gene: TRBJ2-3
D gene: .
clone size: many
V gene: TRBV10-3
CDR3 DNA: TGTGCCATCAGTGAAACAAGCCTAGGCACAGATACGCAGTATTTT
CDR3 protein: CAISETSLGTDTQYF

J gene: TRBJ2-2
D gene: .
clone size: many
V gene: TRBV4-1
CDR3 DNA: TGCGCCAGCAGCCTCCAAGGGGAGTCTTACACCGGGGAGCTGTTTTTT
CDR3 protein: CASSLQGESYTGELFF

J gene: TRBJ2-7
D gene: .
clone size: many
V gene: TRBV5-1
CDR3 DNA: TGCGCCAGCAGCTTGGGGGGACAAGACGAGCAGTACTTC
CDR3 protein: CASSLGGQDEQYF

J gene: TRBJ2-2
D gene: .
clone size: .
V gene: TRBV29-1
CDR3 DNA: TGCAGCGTTGCGGTGGGGCTAGGGACCGGGGAGCTGTTTTTT
CDR3 protein: CSVAVGLGTGELFF

J gene: TRBJ1-2
D gene: TRBD1
clone size: many
V gene: TRBV11-2
CDR3 DNA: TGTGCCAGCAGCACCCCAGGGGGGTTTTGGGGCTACACCTTC
CDR3 protein: CASSTPGGFWGYTF

J gene: TRBJ1-1
D gene: TRBD1
clone size: many
V gene: TRBV27
CDR3 DNA: TGTGCCAGCAGTTTAGGTCCGACAGGGGGCACTGAAGCTTTCTTT
CDR3 protein: CASSLGPTGGTEAFF

J gene: TRBJ1-3
D gene: .
clone size: many
V gene: TRBV20-1
CDR3 DNA: TGCAGTGCTAGTTCAGACAGACCTGGAAACACCATATATTTT
CDR3 protein: CSASSDRPGNTIYF

J gene: TRBJ1-1
D gene: .
clone size: many
V gene: TRBV10-1
CDR3 DNA: TGCGCCAGCAGTGTTGGCCTTGGAACTGAAGCTTTCTTT
CDR3 protein: CASSVGLGTEAFF

J gene: TRBJ1-5
D gene: .
clone size: many
V gene: TRBV12-3/TRBV12-4
CDR3 DNA: TGTGCCAGCAGTCCTTATACAGGGCTTCAGAGCAATCAGCCCCAGCATTTT
CDR3 protein: CASSPYTGLQSNQPQHF

J gene: TRBJ2-1
D gene: TRBD2
clone size: many
V gene: TRBV29-1
CDR3 DNA: TGCAGCGTTACCGGGACTAGCGGGGAGGGAAGATACAATGAGCAGTTCTTC
CDR3 protein: CSVTGTSGEGRYNEQFF

J gene: TRBJ1-2
D gene: TRBD1
clone size: many
V gene: TRBV12-3/TRBV12-4
CDR3 DNA: TGTGCCAGCAGCCGAGACAGGGGGAAGAATGGCTACACCTTC
CDR3 protein: CASSRDRGKNGYTF

J gene: TRBJ2-2
D gene: TRBD1
clone size: many
V gene: TRBV7-2
CDR3 DNA: TGTGCCAGCAGCCTAGGACAGGGGGCGAGCGGGGAGCTGTTTTTT
CDR3 protein: CASSLGQGASGELFF

J gene: TRBJ1-3
D gene: .
clone size: many
V gene: TRBV20-1
CDR3 DNA: TGCAGTGCTCGACTCGGACGCAGCTCTGGAAACACCATATATTTT
CDR3 protein: CSARLGRSSGNTIYF

J gene: TRBJ2-1
D gene: TRBD2
clone size: many
V gene: TRBV7-8
CDR3 DNA: TGTGCCAGCAGCTTGAGGACTAGTACGTGGAATGAGCAGTTCTTC
CDR3 protein: CASSLRTSTWNEQFF

J gene: TRBJ2-3
D gene: .
clone size: many
V gene: TRBV5-1
CDR3 DNA: TGCGCCAGCAGCTTGGAAGCGTCCGGTAGCGGAGCTGCTGTTACGCAGTATTTT
CDR3 protein: CASSLEASGSGAAVTQYF

J gene: TRBJ2-1
D gene: .
clone size: many
V gene: TRBV14
CDR3 DNA: TGTGCCAGCAGCCTCATTGGACTCAGCTCCTACAATGAGCAGTTCTTC
CDR3 protein: CASSLIGLSSYNEQFF

J gene: TRBJ2-5
D gene: .
clone size: .
V gene: TRBV5-1
CDR3 DNA: TGCGCCAGCAGCTCTGGTAGCGCACAAGAGACCCAGTACTTC
CDR3 protein: CASSSGSAQETQYF

J gene: TRBJ2-1
D gene: .
clone size: many
V gene: TRBV24-1
CDR3 DNA: TGTGCCACCAGTGATTCGGACAGCCCCAGCGCGCAGTTCTTC
CDR3 protein: CATSDSDSPSAQFF

J gene: TRBJ2-7
D gene: TRBD1
clone size: many
V gene: TRBV12-3/TRBV12-4
CDR3 DNA: TGTGCCAGCAGTTTGACAGGGAACTACTACGAGCAGTACTTC
CDR3 protein: CASSLTGNYYEQYF

J gene: TRBJ2-1
D gene: .
clone size: .
V gene: TRBV7-9
CDR3 DNA: TGTGCCAGCAGCTTTGCGCAGGAAATAGCGGATTTCTTTGAGCAGTTCTTC
CDR3 protein: CASSFAQEIADFFEQFF